The 6 T cell receptor beta chains below all came from one sample that was sequenced in a study of glioma-infiltrating T cells after dendritic cell vaccination. Repertoires were generated with immunoSEQ multiplex PCR, while TCRdb's copy carries only in-frame clones and drops some. The profile shows about 65,000 clones, around nine tenths of them singletons. Time point in this sample: after dendritic cell vaccination, including at tumor progression/relapse. Here the sequenced sample was blood, taken after dendritic cell vaccination. Receptors were obtained from a human donor with glioblastoma.

The chain is built from TRBV6-5 and TRBJ1-2, with D perhaps matching TRBD1 (6 bases). The CDR3 is made up of 14 amino acids. Germline V gene data show CDR1 as MNHEY and CDR2 as SVGAGI. V lost 6 bases, J lost 7 bases, and 18 bases lay in between. CDR3 protein: CASSPRTGYPGYTF. CDR3 in DNA: TGTGCCAGCAGCCCTCGAACAGGGTACCCTGGCTACACCTTC.

The J gene is TRBJ1-5, the V gene TRBV6-5, with TRBD1 identical over 7 bases. CDR1 and CDR2 from the germline V gene are MNHEY and SVGAGI. The V segment lost 8 bases and the J segment 9 bases; nucleotides outside the gene matches: 10. The CDR3 runs 13 residues. The CDR3: CASSLRGSPPQHF. For the CDR3, the DNA is TGTGCCAGCTCGCTCAGGGGGTCGCCGCCCCAGCATTTT.

About this clone: Other DNA sequences in this specimen translate into the identical CDR3. The chain employs TRBV27 and TRBJ2-1; D is possibly TRBD2 (6 bases). Germline CDR1 MNHEY, CDR2 SMNVEV (reference sequence). The CDR3 is 16 residues long. Trimming left V 8 bases short and J 0 bases short, with 17 bases between. CDR3 sequence: CASQSLGGGSYNEQFF. CDR3 in DNA: TGTGCCAGCCAGTCCTTGGGGGGAGGCTCCTACAATGAGCAGTTCTTC.

The chain carries TRBV4-3 and TRBJ1-2; D is unclear. Germline lookup yields CDR1 LGHNA and CDR2 YSLEER. Trimming took 1 base from V and 4 from J, leaving 7 bases between them. CDR3 length: 13 residues. CDR3 nucleotide sequence: TGCGCCAGCAGCCAAGGAGTGATCTATGGCTACACCTTC. This sequence encodes CASSQGVIYGYTF.

The rearrangement links TRBV6-6 to TRBJ1-2; the match to TRBD1 covers 7 bases. The germline gives CDR1 MNHNY, CDR2 SVGAGI (reference sequence). The CDR3 has 14 residues. The junction had 9 bases not matched to a gene; V was cut back by 10 bases and J by 1 base. Written as DNA, the CDR3 is TGTGCCACCAACCGGGACAGACGTAACTATGGCTACACCTTC. Encoded protein: CATNRDRRNYGYTF.

The CDR3: CTSSLTLVETQYF. Here the CDR3 DNA reads TGCACCAGCAGTCTTACTTTGGTAGAGACCCAGTACTTC. The rearrangement links TRBV1 to TRBJ2-5; TRBD2, the D gene given by the table, was not confirmed from the DNA. TRBV1 represents a pseudogene. The CDR3 is 13 residues long.